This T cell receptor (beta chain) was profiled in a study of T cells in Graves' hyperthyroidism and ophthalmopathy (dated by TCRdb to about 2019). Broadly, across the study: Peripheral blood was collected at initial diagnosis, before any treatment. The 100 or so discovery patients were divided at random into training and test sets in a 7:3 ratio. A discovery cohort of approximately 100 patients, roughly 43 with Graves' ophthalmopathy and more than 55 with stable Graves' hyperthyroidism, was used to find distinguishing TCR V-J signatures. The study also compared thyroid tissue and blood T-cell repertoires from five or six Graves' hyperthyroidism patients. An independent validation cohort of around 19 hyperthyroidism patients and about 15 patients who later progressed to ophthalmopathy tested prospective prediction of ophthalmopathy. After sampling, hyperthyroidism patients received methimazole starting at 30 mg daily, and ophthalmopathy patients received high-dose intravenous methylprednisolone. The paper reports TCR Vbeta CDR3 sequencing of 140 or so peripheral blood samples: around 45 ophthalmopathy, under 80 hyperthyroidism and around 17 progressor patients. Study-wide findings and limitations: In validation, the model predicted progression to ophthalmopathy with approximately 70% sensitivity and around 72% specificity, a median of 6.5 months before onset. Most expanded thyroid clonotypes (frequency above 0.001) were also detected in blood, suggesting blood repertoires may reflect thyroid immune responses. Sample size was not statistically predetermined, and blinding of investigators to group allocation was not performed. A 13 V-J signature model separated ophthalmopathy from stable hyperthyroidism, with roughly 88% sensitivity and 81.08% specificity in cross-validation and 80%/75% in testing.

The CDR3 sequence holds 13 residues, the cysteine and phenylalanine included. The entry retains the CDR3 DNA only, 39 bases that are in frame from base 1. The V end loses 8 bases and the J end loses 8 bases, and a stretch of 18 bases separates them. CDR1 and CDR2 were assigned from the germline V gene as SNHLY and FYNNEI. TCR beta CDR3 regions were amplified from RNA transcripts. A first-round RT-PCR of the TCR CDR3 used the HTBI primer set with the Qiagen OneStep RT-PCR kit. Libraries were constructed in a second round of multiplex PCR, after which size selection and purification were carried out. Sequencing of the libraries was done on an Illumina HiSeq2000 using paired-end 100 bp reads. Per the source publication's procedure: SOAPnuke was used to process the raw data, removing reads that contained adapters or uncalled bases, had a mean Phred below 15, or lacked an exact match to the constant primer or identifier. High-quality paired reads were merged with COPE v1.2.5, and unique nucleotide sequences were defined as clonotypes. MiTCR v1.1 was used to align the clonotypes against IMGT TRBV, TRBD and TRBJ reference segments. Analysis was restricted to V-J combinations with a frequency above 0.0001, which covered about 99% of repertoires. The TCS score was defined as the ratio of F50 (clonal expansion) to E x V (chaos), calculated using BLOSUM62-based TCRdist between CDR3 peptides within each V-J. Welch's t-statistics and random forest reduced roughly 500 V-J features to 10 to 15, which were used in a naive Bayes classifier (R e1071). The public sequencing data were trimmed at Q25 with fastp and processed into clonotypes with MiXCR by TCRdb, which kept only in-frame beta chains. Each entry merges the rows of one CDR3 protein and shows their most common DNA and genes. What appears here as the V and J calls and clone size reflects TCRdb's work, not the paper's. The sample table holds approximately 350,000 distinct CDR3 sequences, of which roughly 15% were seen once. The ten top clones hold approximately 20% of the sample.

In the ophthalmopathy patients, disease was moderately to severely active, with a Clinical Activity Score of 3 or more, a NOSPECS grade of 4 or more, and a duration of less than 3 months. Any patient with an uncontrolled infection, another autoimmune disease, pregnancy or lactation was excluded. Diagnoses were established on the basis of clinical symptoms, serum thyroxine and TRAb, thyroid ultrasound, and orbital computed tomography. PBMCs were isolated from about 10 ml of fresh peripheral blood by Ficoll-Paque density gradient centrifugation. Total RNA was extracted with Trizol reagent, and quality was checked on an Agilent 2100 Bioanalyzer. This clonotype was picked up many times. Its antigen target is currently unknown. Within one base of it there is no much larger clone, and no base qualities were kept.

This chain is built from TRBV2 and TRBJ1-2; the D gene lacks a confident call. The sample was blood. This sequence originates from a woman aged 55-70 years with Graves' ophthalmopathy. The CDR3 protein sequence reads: CASFRTLREGYTF. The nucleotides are TGTGCCAGCTTCAGGACTCTTCGGGAGGGCTACACCTTC.